These 20 T cell receptor beta chains share one sample of origin, sequenced in a study of regulatory T cells in long-lasting Graves disease. In building TCR beta libraries, iRepertoire HTBI primers were used together with Arm-PCR of CDR3 regions. Each CDR3 protein is one row after TCRdb ran MiXCR on the multiplex PCR reads. The sample holds some 250,000 distinct CDR3 sequences, roughly a fifth seen once. The time point is: newly diagnosed GD, antithyroid drugs for less than 3 months. The TCR library was made from RNA extracted from PBMCs. The sample consisted of peripheral blood mononuclear cells (PBMCs), taken at new diagnosis, from a patient treated with antithyroid drugs. The receptors were sampled from a female donor with Graves disease.

A remark on this clonotype: One base away lies a much larger clone, so this may be a sequencing read error. The chain employs TRBV11-2 and TRBJ1-1; 8 bases fit TRBD1. This CDR3 has 19 residues. The V and J ends lost 3 bases and 1 base, in that order; junction bases with no gene match: 16. Germline V gene lookup returns CDR1 SGHAT and CDR2 FQNNGV. CDR3 loop: CASSFQGQEAVVRNTEAFF. DNA of the CDR3: TGTGCCAGCAGCTTTCAGGGACAGGAAGCCGTAGTTCGGAACACTGAAGCTTTCTTT. Drawing the rest from reference TRBV11-2 and TRBJ1-1, the complete variable domain is EAGVAQSPRYKIIEKRQSVAFWCNPISGHATLYWYQQILGQGPKLLIQFQNNGVVDDSQLPKDRFSAERLKGVDSTLKIQPAKLEDSAVYLCASSFQGQEAVVRNTEAFFGQGTRLTVV.

This clonotype showed up many times. This chain connects TRBV2 to TRBJ2-2; 9 bases agree with TRBD2. Germline CDR1 and CDR2: SNHLY and FYNNEI. The V and J ends lost 5 bases and 1 base, in that order; junction bases with no gene match: 5. The CDR3 contains 16 residues. DNA for the CDR3: TGTGCCAGCAGTTCGACTAGCGGCAGGAACACCGGGGAGCTGTTTTTT. Protein: CASSSTSGRNTGELFF.

The rearrangement links TRBV6-2 or TRBV6-3 to TRBJ1-5, with a possible D match to TRBD1 (6 bases). Trimming stripped 6 bases from V and 0 bases from J, with 21 bases between. The CDR3 length is 18 residues. Germline V gene lookup returns CDR1 MNHEY and CDR2 SVGEGT. The CDR3 here is CASRWVGGGRGSNQPQHF. As DNA, the CDR3 is TGTGCCAGCAGATGGGTCGGGGGCGGGAGGGGTAGCAATCAGCCCCAGCATTTT.

A remark on this clonotype: This sequence may be a read error, since a much larger clone differs from it by one base. This chain uses TRBV2 with TRBJ2-7; 9 positions agree with TRBD1. V lost 3 bases to trimming and J lost 3 bases; unmatched junction nucleotides: 9. Germline V gene data show CDR1 as SNHLY and CDR2 as FYNNEI. The CDR3 spans 16 residues. The CDR3 DNA is TGTGCCAGCAGTGATGAGGGGACAGGGTATCTCTACGAGCAGTACTTC. Amino acid sequence: CASSDEGTGYLYEQYF.

The chain combines TRBV6-1 with TRBJ2-1; 11 bases match TRBD2. Germline V lookup: CDR1 MNHNS, CDR2 SASEGT. J was trimmed by 2 bases and V by 7 bases; bases with no gene match: 4. The CDR3 extends over 15 amino acids. Here the CDR3 reads CASTKLAGAYNEQFF. As DNA, the CDR3 is TGTGCCAGCACCAAACTAGCGGGGGCCTACAATGAGCAGTTCTTC.

The chain employs TRBV25-1 and TRBJ2-7, with D tentatively TRBD1 or TRBD2 (6 bases each). This CDR3 has 17 residues. Trimming shortened V by 3 bases and J by 4 bases, and 22 bases separated the two germline ends. Germline V gene sequence: CDR1 MGHDK, CDR2 SYGVNS. CDR3 sequence reads: CASSDRGGTMRGYEQYF. Here the CDR3 DNA reads TGTGCCAGCAGTGACCGAGGAGGGACAATGAGGGGTTACGAGCAGTACTTC.

The table lists this clonotype with a few counts. A read error is the likely source, as a far larger clone sits one nucleotide away. The chain is built from TRBV13 and TRBJ2-5, with 11 bases fitting TRBD2. Germline trimming cut 0 bases from V and 11 bases from J; bases unmatched to any gene: 14. This CDR3 has 17 amino acids. CDR1 and CDR2 from the germline V gene are PRHDT and FYEKMQ (reference sequence). CDR3 bases: TGTGCCAGCAGCTTAGGGGGGACTAGCGGAATCTACAATGAGCAGTACTTC. As protein: CASSLGGTSGIYNEQYF.

This clonotype was recorded many times. V usage is TRBV20-1 and J usage is TRBJ2-7; D is unclear. Germline V gene lookup returns CDR1 DFQATT and CDR2 SNEGSKA (reference sequence). The CDR3 totals 12 residues. Trimming left V 2 bases short and J 0 bases short, with 5 bases between. This CDR3 reads CSARQHSYEQYF. The CDR3 bases are TGCAGTGCTAGACAGCACTCCTACGAGCAGTACTTC.

This clonotype was detected ten times or more. J is TRBJ2-7 and V is TRBV7-9; a weak D match, TRBD1 (6 bases). This CDR3 has 16 amino acids. The ends were cut back, 5 bases at V and 2 bases at J, with 19 bases in the middle. Germline V CDR1 and CDR2: SEHNR, FQNEAQ (reference sequence). The CDR3 reads CASSPRGGADAYEQYF. CDR3 coding DNA: TGTGCCAGCAGCCCCAGAGGGGGAGCGGACGCCTACGAGCAGTACTTC.

This clonotype came up many times. V gene TRBV20-1 combines with J gene TRBJ2-1, with 9 bases identical to TRBD2. This CDR3 has 15 amino acids. CDR1 is DFQATT and CDR2 is SNEGSKA in the germline V gene (reference sequence). With V trimmed by 2 bases and J by 5 bases, 7 bases remained unmatched. CDR3 bases: TGCAGTGCTAGATCGGCGGGAGGGCCTAACAATGAGCAGTTCTTC. Amino acids: CSARSAGGPNNEQFF.

This clonotype was seen many times. The chain carries TRBV20-1 and TRBJ1-2, with 7 bases aligning to TRBD1. Unmatched junction bases numbered 12, after V lost 2 bases and J lost 3 bases. CDR1 and CDR2 from the germline V gene are DFQATT and SNEGSKA (reference sequence). The CDR3 extends over 16 amino acids. CDR3 sequence (DNA): TGCAGTGCTAGACGAAACAGGGGCGGGGGGGACTATGGCTACACCTTC. It specifies CSARRNRGGGDYGYTF.

There are many counts of this clonotype. This sequence joins TRBV19 and TRBJ1-1; D perhaps matches TRBD1 (5 bases). The CDR3 is 13 residues long. Germline V lookup: CDR1 LNHDA, CDR2 SQIVND (reference sequence). The V end lost 4 bases, the J end lost 7 bases, and 13 bases lay between the germline ends. CDR3 sequence reads: CASSTRDLREAFF. The CDR3 region has the DNA TGTGCCAGTAGTACCCGGGACCTACGTGAAGCTTTCTTT.

In regard to this clonotype: A much bigger clone sits one base away, suggesting this may be a read error. The chain joins TRBV12-3 or TRBV12-4 to TRBJ2-5; 7 nucleotides align to TRBD1. The trim removed 8 bases at V and 2 bases at J, leaving 8 bases unmatched. The CDR3 has 14 residues. The CDR3 reads CASGAWTGQETQYF. The DNA of the CDR3 is TGTGCCAGCGGGGCATGGACAGGTCAAGAGACCCAGTACTTC.

The CDR3 region has the DNA TGTGCCAGCAGCCAGCTACTCGATTCACCCCTCCACTTT. It encodes CASSQLLDSPLHF. This rearrangement joins TRBV14 to TRBJ1-6; D is unresolved. The CDR3 has 13 amino acids. Looked up from germline, CDR1 is SGHDN and CDR2 is FVKESK. V shed 3 bases and J shed 8 bases, with 8 bases lying between them.

This clonotype was counted at least ten times. The chain is built from TRBV2 and TRBJ2-1; D not resolved. This CDR3 has 11 amino acids. Trimming shortened V by 4 bases and J by 8 bases, and 6 bases separated the two germline ends. Germline CDR1 reads SNHLY; CDR2 reads FYNNEI. CDR3 residues: CASSVRDEQFF. The CDR3 bases are TGTGCCAGCAGTGTGAGAGATGAGCAGTTCTTC.

The J gene is TRBJ1-2, the V gene TRBV7-9, with D hard to call. The CDR3 spans 13 residues. Germline values: CDR1 SEHNR, CDR2 FQNEAQ (reference sequence). Trimming removed 5 bases at V and 6 bases at J, with 13 bases between. The CDR3 sequence is CASSPQGINGYTF. CDR3 sequence (DNA): TGTGCCAGCAGCCCCCAAGGGATAAATGGCTACACCTTC.

This clonotype was detected many times. The chain uses TRBV7-9 and TRBJ2-5; D perhaps matches TRBD1 (6 bases). This CDR3 region has 16 residues. V lost 8 bases, J lost 1 base, and 20 bases lay in between. Per germline, CDR1 SEHNR and CDR2 FQNEAQ (reference sequence). The CDR3 region is CASAYQGSALQETQYF. CDR3 DNA sequence: TGTGCCAGCGCCTATCAGGGGTCCGCGCTCCAAGAGACCCAGTACTTC.

This clonotype has just a few counts. The chain carries TRBV5-6 and TRBJ2-2, with D uncertain. The CDR3 sequence is 15 residues long. The germline V gene encodes CDR1 SGHDT and CDR2 YYEEEE. V dropped 1 base and J dropped 4 bases, with 11 bases sitting between them. This chain's CDR3 is CASSLSAGSTGELFF. CDR3 bases: TGTGCCAGCAGCTTGTCTGCCGGCAGCACCGGGGAGCTGTTTTTT.

This clonotype was recorded many times. The chain carries TRBV12-3 or TRBV12-4 and TRBJ1-1, with 7 positions matching TRBD1. The ends lost 5 bases at V and 10 bases at J; junction bases unmatched: 10. The CDR3 sequence is 13 residues long. The CDR3 loop reads CASSQTGRGAAFF. In nucleotides, the CDR3 is TGTGCCAGCAGTCAGACAGGGCGGGGTGCAGCTTTCTTT.

A note on this clonotype: A read error is possible here, since a much larger clone lies one base away. This chain uses TRBV20-1 with TRBJ1-2; D gene uncertain. CDR1 is DFQATT, CDR2 SNEGSKA, per germline (reference sequence). This CDR3 has 12 amino acids. Trimming removed 1 base from V and 5 bases from J, with 8 bases in between. The chain's CDR3 is CSARGSGYGYTF. CDR3 coding DNA: TGCAGTGCTAGAGGCTCCGGGTATGGCTACACCTTC.